The source of this T cell receptor beta chain is a study of spatial heterogeneity in lung cancer. Across the study: Raw-read counts averaged over ten per unique TCR and UMI combination. The study's findings and limits: Ubiquitous expanded tumor TCRs were observed in blood more at resection than follow-up.

All TCR cDNA molecules were individually tagged with a unique molecular identifier. Each CDR3 protein is one row after TCRdb ran MiXCR on the 5' RACE reads. Counted here are about 50,000 distinct CDR3 sequences, around 7.7% occurring once; the ten biggest clones make up around 38%. This CDR3 contains 13 residues. Germline CDR1 SGHVS, CDR2 FNYEAQ. Stated time point: blood at routine non-recurrence follow-up after resection. From tumor, nontumor lung or frozen PBMC, whole RNA was taken unsorted for sequencing. About this clonotype itself: Its antigen is not known. This may be a read error: a much more frequent sequence differs by one nucleotide.

The source was PBMCs, collected at follow-up. The rearrangement joins TRBV7-6 to TRBJ1-1, with no clear D. The TCR comes from a female donor with early-stage non-small cell lung cancer. CDR3 coding DNA: TGTGGCAGCCGGGATCCTTTGAACACTGAAGCTTTCTTT. Amino acid sequence: CGSRDPLNTEAFF.